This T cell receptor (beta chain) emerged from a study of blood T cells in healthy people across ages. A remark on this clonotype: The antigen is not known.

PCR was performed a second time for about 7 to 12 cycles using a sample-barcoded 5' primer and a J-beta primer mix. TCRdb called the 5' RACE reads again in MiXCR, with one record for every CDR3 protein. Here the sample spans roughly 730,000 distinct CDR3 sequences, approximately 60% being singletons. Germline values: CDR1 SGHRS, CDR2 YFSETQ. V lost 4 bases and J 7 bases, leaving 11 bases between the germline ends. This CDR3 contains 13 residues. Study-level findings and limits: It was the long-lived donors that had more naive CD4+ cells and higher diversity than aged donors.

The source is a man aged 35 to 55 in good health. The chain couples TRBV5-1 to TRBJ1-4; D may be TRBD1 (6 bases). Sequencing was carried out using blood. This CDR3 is CASSKQGSEKLFF. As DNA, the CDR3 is TGCGCCAGCAGCAAGCAGGGGAGTGAAAAACTGTTTTTT.